Listed below are T cell receptor beta chains from one sample, sequenced in a study of shared clonotypes between healthy human individuals. Measured with immunoSEQ multiplex PCR; TCRdb has only the in-frame clones, and not every one. The repertoire includes 850,000 to 1,200,000 clones, about 74% of them detected once, and around 1.5% sits in the top ten. The specimen sequenced was memory CD4+ T cells sorted from blood. Source of these receptors: a man between 18 and 29 years old in good health. CDR3s include the opening cysteine and the closing phenylalanine or tryptophan. The D gene is left open where the match is weak. The size entry is marked missing in some rows and otherwise reads once, few, many or a size class.

v_gene: TRBV6-1; abundance: NA; j_gene: TRBJ2-1; d_gene: TRBD2; len: 15; CDR3nt: TGTGCCAGCGGCCGGACTAGCGGGAGTTACAATGAGCAGTTCTTC; CDR3aa: CASGRTSGSYNEQFF
v_gene: TRBV30; abundance: once; j_gene: TRBJ1-4; d_gene: NA; len: 16; CDR3nt: TGTGCCTGGAGTGGCCGGGCAGGAGGGCGCAACGAAAAACTGTTTTTT; CDR3aa: CAWSGRAGGRNEKLFF
v_gene: TRBV28; abundance: NA; j_gene: TRBJ2-7; d_gene: TRBD1; len: 15; CDR3nt: TGTGCCAGCAGTCCCAGACAGGGGCGTTTCGACGAGCAGTACTTC; CDR3aa: CASSPRQGRFDEQYF
v_gene: TRBV28; abundance: once; j_gene: TRBJ2-3; d_gene: TRBD1; len: 15; CDR3nt: TGTGCCAGCATCGGGACAGAGAGGCAGGCTGATACGCAGTATTTT; CDR3aa: CASIGTERQADTQYF
v_gene: TRBV6-1; abundance: NA; j_gene: TRBJ2-3; d_gene: NA; len: 12; CDR3nt: TGTGCCAGCTGTGGGTGGGCAGATACGCAGTATTTT; CDR3aa: CASCGWADTQYF
v_gene: TRBV4-3; abundance: few; j_gene: TRBJ1-1; d_gene: NA; len: 14; CDR3nt: TGCGCCAGCAGCCAAGTTTTACTGGGTGCTGAAGCTTTCTTT; CDR3aa: CASSQVLLGAEAFF
v_gene: TRBV2; abundance: few; j_gene: TRBJ1-2; d_gene: NA; len: 13; CDR3nt: TGTGCCAGCAGTAAACAGGGTAACTATGGCTACACCTTC; CDR3aa: CASSKQGNYGYTF
v_gene: TRBV6-5; abundance: NA; j_gene: TRBJ2-5; d_gene: NA; len: 13; CDR3nt: TGTGCCAGCAGTTACTCGCGGCAAGAGACCCAGTACTTC; CDR3aa: CASSYSRQETQYF
v_gene: TRBV6-5; abundance: once; j_gene: TRBJ1-1; d_gene: NA; len: 13; CDR3nt: TGTGCCAGCAGTTACAGAGGGGACACTGAAGCTTTCTTT; CDR3aa: CASSYRGDTEAFF
v_gene: TRBV11-2; abundance: few; j_gene: TRBJ2-3; d_gene: NA; len: 14; CDR3nt: TGTGCCAGCAGCCTTAGTGGAAAGAGCGGCGGGCAGTATTTT; CDR3aa: CASSLSGKSGGQYF
v_gene: TRBV7-2; abundance: NA; j_gene: TRBJ2-1; d_gene: NA; len: 15; CDR3nt: TGTGCCAGCAGCCCTATAGCCCACTCATACAATGAGCAGTTCTTC; CDR3aa: CASSPIAHSYNEQFF
v_gene: TRBV11-2; abundance: NA; j_gene: TRBJ2-7; d_gene: TRBD2; len: 16; CDR3nt: TGTGCCAGCAGCCTAGCGGGAGCAAAAGGGGAGGGAGAGCAGTACTTC; CDR3aa: CASSLAGAKGEGEQYF
v_gene: TRBV10-3; abundance: NA; j_gene: TRBJ1-2; d_gene: NA; len: 13; CDR3nt: TGTGCCTCCTACGCCGGGCCAGGGAGCGGCTACACCTTC; CDR3aa: CASYAGPGSGYTF
v_gene: TRBV4-1; abundance: NA; j_gene: TRBJ2-1; d_gene: NA; len: 13; CDR3nt: TGCGCCAGCAGCCCCCTAGGGGGGGATGAGCAGTTCTTC; CDR3aa: CASSPLGGDEQFF
v_gene: TRBV30; abundance: NA; j_gene: TRBJ2-7; d_gene: NA; len: 18; CDR3nt: TGTGCCTGGAGTGGAAAGGTATTACGTAGGATGAGCTCCTACGAGCAGTACTTC; CDR3aa: CAWSGKVLRRMSSYEQYF
v_gene: TRBV10-3; abundance: few; j_gene: TRBJ1-6; d_gene: NA; len: 12; CDR3nt: TGTGCCATCAAAAGTAACGATTCACCCCTCCACTTT; CDR3aa: CAIKSNDSPLHF
v_gene: TRBV7-2; abundance: NA; j_gene: TRBJ1-2; d_gene: NA; len: 13; CDR3nt: TGTGCCAGCAGCCCAGACAGAAACTATGGCTACACCTTC; CDR3aa: CASSPDRNYGYTF
v_gene: TRBV5-1; abundance: NA; j_gene: TRBJ1-2; d_gene: NA; len: 15; CDR3nt: TGCGCCAGCAGCCCGGGGACCGTCAATAACTATGGCTACACCTTC; CDR3aa: CASSPGTVNNYGYTF
v_gene: TRBV15; abundance: NA; j_gene: TRBJ2-7; d_gene: TRBD1; len: 14; CDR3nt: TGTGCCACCAGCAGCCGATTACAGGGGGACGAGCAGTACTTC; CDR3aa: CATSSRLQGDEQYF
v_gene: TRBV10-2; abundance: NA; j_gene: TRBJ1-5; d_gene: NA; len: 13; CDR3nt: TGCGCCAGCAGTGAACTCCCCCGGCAGCCCCAGCATTTT; CDR3aa: CASSELPRQPQHF
v_gene: TRBV5-1; abundance: NA; j_gene: TRBJ2-7; d_gene: NA; len: 15; CDR3nt: TGCGCCAGCAGCTCGAGGGGTGGGAGAGGATACGAGCAGTACTTC; CDR3aa: CASSSRGGRGYEQYF
v_gene: TRBV2; abundance: NA; j_gene: TRBJ2-7; d_gene: NA; len: 12; CDR3nt: TGTGCCAGCAGAGGGGAGGCCTACGAGCAGTACTTC; CDR3aa: CASRGEAYEQYF
v_gene: TRBV6-1; abundance: NA; j_gene: TRBJ2-5; d_gene: TRBD2; len: 15; CDR3nt: TGTGCCAGCAGTGAAGGTACTAGCGGGACAGAGACCCAGTACTTC; CDR3aa: CASSEGTSGTETQYF
v_gene: TRBV12-5; abundance: NA; j_gene: TRBJ1-2; d_gene: NA; len: 16; CDR3nt: TGTGCTAGTGGTTTGGTTAATAGGGGGGAGAACTATGGCTACACCTTC; CDR3aa: CASGLVNRGENYGYTF
v_gene: TRBV2; abundance: NA; j_gene: TRBJ1-4; d_gene: NA; len: 15; CDR3nt: TGTGCCAGCAGTGAATCGGGGCAGATGAGTGAAAAACTGTTTTTT; CDR3aa: CASSESGQMSEKLFF
v_gene: TRBV10-3; abundance: NA; j_gene: TRBJ2-1; d_gene: NA; len: 11; CDR3nt: TGTGCCATCAGTGAGAATAGGTTGCAGTTCTTC; CDR3aa: CAISENRLQFF
v_gene: TRBV2; abundance: NA; j_gene: TRBJ2-1; d_gene: NA; len: 11; CDR3nt: TGTGCCAGCGGGACGAGGAATGAGCAGTTCTTC; CDR3aa: CASGTRNEQFF
v_gene: TRBV7-6; abundance: NA; j_gene: TRBJ1-1; d_gene: NA; len: 13; CDR3nt: TGTGCCAGCAGCCAAGGATCGGCCACTGAAGCTTTCTTT; CDR3aa: CASSQGSATEAFF
v_gene: TRBV25-1; abundance: NA; j_gene: TRBJ2-1; d_gene: NA; len: 15; CDR3nt: TGTGCCAGCAGTATGGGACGTAGCTCCTACAATGAGCAGTTCTTC; CDR3aa: CASSMGRSSYNEQFF
v_gene: TRBV6-6; abundance: NA; j_gene: TRBJ2-7; d_gene: TRBD1; len: 14; CDR3nt: TGTGCCAGCAGTCTGGGCGACAGGGGATCGGAGCAGTACTTC; CDR3aa: CASSLGDRGSEQYF
v_gene: TRBV12-5; abundance: NA; j_gene: TRBJ2-7; d_gene: TRBD2; len: 16; CDR3nt: TGTGCTAGTGGTCTTAAATTAGCGGGAGGCTCCTACGAGCAGTACTTC; CDR3aa: CASGLKLAGGSYEQYF
v_gene: TRBV7-9; abundance: NA; j_gene: TRBJ1-2; d_gene: TRBD1; len: 14; CDR3nt: TGTGCCAGCAGCACGGGGACAGGCGATTATGGCTACACCTTC; CDR3aa: CASSTGTGDYGYTF
v_gene: TRBV19; abundance: many; j_gene: TRBJ1-2; d_gene: NA; len: 14; CDR3nt: TGTGCCAGTACTATCGAAGGGGGAGGTCGAGGCTACACCTTC; CDR3aa: CASTIEGGGRGYTF
v_gene: TRBV29-1; abundance: few; j_gene: TRBJ2-1; d_gene: NA; len: 13; CDR3nt: TGCAGCGTTGCCGGGGGCTCCTACAATGAGCAGTTCTTC; CDR3aa: CSVAGGSYNEQFF
v_gene: TRBV4-1; abundance: NA; j_gene: TRBJ2-7; d_gene: TRBD1; len: 14; CDR3nt: TGCGCCAGCAGCCACTCCTGGACAGGGTCCGAGCAGTACTTC; CDR3aa: CASSHSWTGSEQYF
v_gene: TRBV5-1; abundance: NA; j_gene: TRBJ2-1; d_gene: TRBD2; len: 15; CDR3nt: TGCGCCAGCAGCTTGCTAGCGGGGCTGTACAATGAGCAGTTCTTC; CDR3aa: CASSLLAGLYNEQFF
v_gene: TRBV19; abundance: NA; j_gene: TRBJ1-6; d_gene: NA; len: 15; CDR3nt: TGTGCCAGTAGTAGGGGCTCTTTGGATAATTCACCCCTCCACTTT; CDR3aa: CASSRGSLDNSPLHF
v_gene: TRBV7-2; abundance: NA; j_gene: TRBJ2-7; d_gene: TRBD1; len: 15; CDR3nt: TGTGCCAGCAGCTCTTACGGGACAGGGGGGTACGAGCAGTACTTC; CDR3aa: CASSSYGTGGYEQYF
v_gene: TRBV12-5; abundance: few; j_gene: TRBJ2-2; d_gene: NA; len: 14; CDR3nt: TGTGCTAGTGGCGCCCTGGACCGCACCGGGGAGCTGTTTTTT; CDR3aa: CASGALDRTGELFF
v_gene: TRBV9; abundance: NA; j_gene: TRBJ2-1; d_gene: TRBD2; len: 17; CDR3nt: TGTGCCAGCAGCGTAACGGCTAGCGGGGGGGTTTACAATGAGCAGTTCTTC; CDR3aa: CASSVTASGGVYNEQFF
v_gene: TRBV6-1; abundance: NA; j_gene: TRBJ2-7; d_gene: NA; len: 13; CDR3nt: TGTGCCAGCAGTGTAGGCAGGGAAGCTCAGCAGTACTTC; CDR3aa: CASSVGREAQQYF
v_gene: TRBV4-1; abundance: NA; j_gene: TRBJ1-6; d_gene: NA; len: 16; CDR3nt: TGCGCCAGCAGCCAAGATTCTCAGGGGTATAATTCACCCCTCCACTTT; CDR3aa: CASSQDSQGYNSPLHF
v_gene: TRBV10-2; abundance: NA; j_gene: TRBJ1-5; d_gene: TRBD1; len: 13; CDR3nt: TGCGCCAGCAGTACAGGGGAAAATCAGCCCCAGCATTTT; CDR3aa: CASSTGENQPQHF
v_gene: TRBV5-1; abundance: NA; j_gene: TRBJ1-4; d_gene: NA; len: 17; CDR3nt: TGCGCCAGCAGCTTGGGGCAGGATCTTGCAACTAATGAAAAACTGTTTTTT; CDR3aa: CASSLGQDLATNEKLFF
v_gene: TRBV18; abundance: NA; j_gene: TRBJ2-7; d_gene: TRBD1; len: 16; CDR3nt: TGTGCCAGCTCACCAGCGGTAGACAGGGTCCGCTTGGAGCAGTACTTC; CDR3aa: CASSPAVDRVRLEQYF
v_gene: TRBV14; abundance: NA; j_gene: TRBJ2-7; d_gene: NA; len: 15; CDR3nt: TGTGCCAGCAGTCAATCTCTCGGTGGGAGCTACGAGCAGTACTTC; CDR3aa: CASSQSLGGSYEQYF
v_gene: TRBV28; abundance: NA; j_gene: TRBJ2-3; d_gene: NA; len: 14; CDR3nt: TGTGCCAGCAGTTTGGGACGGGGCACAGATACGCAGTATTTT; CDR3aa: CASSLGRGTDTQYF
v_gene: TRBV29-1; abundance: NA; j_gene: TRBJ2-5; d_gene: NA; len: 15; CDR3nt: TGCAGCGTTGAGTCCCCGGGGGAAGCGGTTGAGACCCAGTACTTC; CDR3aa: CSVESPGEAVETQYF
v_gene: TRBV18; abundance: NA; j_gene: TRBJ1-5; d_gene: NA; len: 15; CDR3nt: TGTGCCAGCTCACCGTTGGGGATTAGCAATCAGCCCCAGCATTTT; CDR3aa: CASSPLGISNQPQHF
v_gene: TRBV6-6; abundance: once; j_gene: TRBJ2-1; d_gene: NA; len: 14; CDR3nt: TGTGCCAGCATGGACTGGCTCGGGGTACATGAGCAGTTCTTC; CDR3aa: CASMDWLGVHEQFF
v_gene: TRBV18; abundance: once; j_gene: TRBJ2-3; d_gene: NA; len: 12; CDR3nt: TGTGCCAGCTCACCCAGGACAGATACGCAGTATTTT; CDR3aa: CASSPRTDTQYF
v_gene: TRBV9; abundance: NA; j_gene: TRBJ2-5; d_gene: NA; len: 17; CDR3nt: TGTGCCAGCAGCGTAGCCGGATACCAGGGTGTCCGAGAGACCCAGTACTTC; CDR3aa: CASSVAGYQGVRETQYF
v_gene: TRBV6-1; abundance: once; j_gene: TRBJ2-1; d_gene: TRBD2; len: 15; CDR3nt: TGTGCCAGCAGTCCCAATAGCGGGGGGTTTGATGAGCAGTTCTTC; CDR3aa: CASSPNSGGFDEQFF
v_gene: TRBV7-3; abundance: few; j_gene: TRBJ2-1; d_gene: NA; len: 12; CDR3nt: TGTGCCAGCAGCCCGCAGGGTGATGAGCAGTTCTTC; CDR3aa: CASSPQGDEQFF
v_gene: TRBV30; abundance: NA; j_gene: TRBJ1-4; d_gene: NA; len: 12; CDR3nt: TGTGCCTGGGAGACCGGTAATGAAAAACTGTTTTTT; CDR3aa: CAWETGNEKLFF
v_gene: TRBV19; abundance: few; j_gene: TRBJ2-7; d_gene: NA; len: 11; CDR3nt: TGTGCCAGTAGGTCGCCCTACGAGCAGTACTTC; CDR3aa: CASRSPYEQYF
v_gene: TRBV5-6; abundance: once; j_gene: TRBJ2-3; d_gene: NA; len: 11; CDR3nt: TGTGCCAGCGGAAGTGAAGATACGCAGTATTTT; CDR3aa: CASGSEDTQYF
v_gene: TRBV10-3; abundance: NA; j_gene: TRBJ2-5; d_gene: TRBD2; len: 15; CDR3nt: TGTGCCATCAGTTCTCCAGCGGGGGGGAAAGAGACCCAGTACTTC; CDR3aa: CAISSPAGGKETQYF
v_gene: TRBV5-1; abundance: NA; j_gene: TRBJ1-1; d_gene: TRBD1; len: 15; CDR3nt: TGCGCCAGCAGCTTGGACAGGGGGCCCGGAGTAAAAGCTTTCTTT; CDR3aa: CASSLDRGPGVKAFF
v_gene: TRBV28; abundance: NA; j_gene: TRBJ2-1; d_gene: TRBD2; len: 15; CDR3nt: TGTGCCAGCAGTTCTAGCGGGGGGACCTACAATGAGCAGTTCTTC; CDR3aa: CASSSSGGTYNEQFF